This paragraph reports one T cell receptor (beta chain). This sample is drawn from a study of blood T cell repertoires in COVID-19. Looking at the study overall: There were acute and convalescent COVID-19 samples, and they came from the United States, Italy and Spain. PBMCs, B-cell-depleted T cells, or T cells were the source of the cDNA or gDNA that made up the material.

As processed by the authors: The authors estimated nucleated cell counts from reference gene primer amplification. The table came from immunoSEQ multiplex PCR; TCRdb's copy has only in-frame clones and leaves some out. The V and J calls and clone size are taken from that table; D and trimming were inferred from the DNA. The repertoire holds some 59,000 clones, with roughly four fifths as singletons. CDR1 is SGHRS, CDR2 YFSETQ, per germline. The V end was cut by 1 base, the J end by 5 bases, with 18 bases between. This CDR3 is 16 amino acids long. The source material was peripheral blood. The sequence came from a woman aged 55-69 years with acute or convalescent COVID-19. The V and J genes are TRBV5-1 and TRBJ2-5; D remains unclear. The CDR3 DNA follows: TGCGCCAGCAGCTTGCAGGCCGGCCCCTTTAGGGAGACCCAGTACTTC. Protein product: CASSLQAGPFRETQYF.